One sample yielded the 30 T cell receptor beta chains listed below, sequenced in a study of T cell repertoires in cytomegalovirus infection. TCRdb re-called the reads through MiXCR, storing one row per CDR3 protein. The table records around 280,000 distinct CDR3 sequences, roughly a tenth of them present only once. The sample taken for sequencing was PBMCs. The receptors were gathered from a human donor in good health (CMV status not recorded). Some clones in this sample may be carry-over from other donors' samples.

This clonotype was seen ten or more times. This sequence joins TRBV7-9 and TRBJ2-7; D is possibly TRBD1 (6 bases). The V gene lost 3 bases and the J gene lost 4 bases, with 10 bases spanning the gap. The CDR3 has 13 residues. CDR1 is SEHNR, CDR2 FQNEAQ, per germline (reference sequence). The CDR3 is CASSFPQGYEQYF. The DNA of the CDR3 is TGTGCCAGCAGCTTCCCACAGGGTTACGAGCAGTACTTC.

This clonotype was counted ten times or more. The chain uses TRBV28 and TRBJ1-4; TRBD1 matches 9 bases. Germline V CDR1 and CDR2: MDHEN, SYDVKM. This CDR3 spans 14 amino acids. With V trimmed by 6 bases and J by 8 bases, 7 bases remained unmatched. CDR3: CASSLTGGDEKLFF. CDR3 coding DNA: TGTGCCAGCAGCCTGACAGGGGGAGACGAAAAACTGTTTTTT. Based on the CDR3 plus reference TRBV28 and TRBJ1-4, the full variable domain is DVKVTQSSRYLVKRTGEKVFLECVQDMDHENMFWYRQDPGLGLRLIYFSYDVKMKEKGDIPEGYSVSREKKERFSLILESASTNQTSMYLCASSLTGGDEKLFFGSGTQLSVL.

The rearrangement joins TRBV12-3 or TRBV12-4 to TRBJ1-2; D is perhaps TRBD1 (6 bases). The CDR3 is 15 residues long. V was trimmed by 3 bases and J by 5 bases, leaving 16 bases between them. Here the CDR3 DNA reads TGTGCCAGCAGTTTCGAGGGGGAGGTAGGGTATGGCTACACCTTC. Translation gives CASSFEGEVGYGYTF.

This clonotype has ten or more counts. CDR3 sequence: CASSPGRLTPLHF. The CDR3 DNA reads TGTGCCAGCAGCCCCGGAAGGCTGACACCCCTCCACTTT. The chain is built from TRBV7-2 and TRBJ1-6; unclear D gene. This CDR3 region has 13 residues. Germline V CDR1 and CDR2: SGHTA, FQGNSA. Trimming took off 5 bases at V and 11 bases at J, with 13 bases between the two ends.

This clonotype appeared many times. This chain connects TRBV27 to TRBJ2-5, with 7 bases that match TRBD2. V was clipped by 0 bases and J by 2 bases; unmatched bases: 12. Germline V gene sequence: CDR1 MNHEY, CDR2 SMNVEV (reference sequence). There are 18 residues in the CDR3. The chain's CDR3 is CASSLSRAPSGRQETQYF. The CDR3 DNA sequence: TGTGCCAGCAGTTTATCGAGAGCGCCTAGCGGTCGACAAGAGACCCAGTACTTC.

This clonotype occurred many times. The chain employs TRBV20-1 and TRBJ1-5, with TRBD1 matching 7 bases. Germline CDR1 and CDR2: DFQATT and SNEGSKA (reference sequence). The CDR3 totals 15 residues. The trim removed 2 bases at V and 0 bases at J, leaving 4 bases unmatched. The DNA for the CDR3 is TGCAGTGCTAGACCGGGACAGTATAGCAATCAGCCCCAGCATTTT. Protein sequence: CSARPGQYSNQPQHF.

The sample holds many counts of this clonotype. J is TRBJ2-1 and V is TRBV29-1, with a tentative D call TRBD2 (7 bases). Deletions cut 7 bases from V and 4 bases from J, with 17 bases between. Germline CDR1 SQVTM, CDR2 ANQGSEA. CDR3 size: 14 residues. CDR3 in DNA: TGCAGCGCCCCGACGGGGGGCGGGTACAATGAGCAGTTCTTC. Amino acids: CSAPTGGGYNEQFF.

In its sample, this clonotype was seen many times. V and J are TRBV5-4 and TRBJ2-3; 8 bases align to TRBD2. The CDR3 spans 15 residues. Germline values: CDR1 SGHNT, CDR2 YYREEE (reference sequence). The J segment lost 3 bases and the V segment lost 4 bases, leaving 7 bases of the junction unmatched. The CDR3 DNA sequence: TGTGCCAGCAGCGTGGGACTAGGTAGTACAGATACGCAGTATTTT. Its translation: CASSVGLGSTDTQYF.

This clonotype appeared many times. The CDR3 region is CASSYGYSRLYEQYV. CDR3 sequence (DNA): TGTGCCAGCAGTTATGGCTACTCCCGACTCTACGAGCAGTACGTC. This chain connects TRBV6-2 or TRBV6-3 to TRBJ2-7; D unresolved. Between the trimmed V and J ends, which lost 3 bases and 3 bases, there was a span of 15 bases. This CDR3 is built from 15 residues. Germline CDR1 is MNHEY and CDR2 is SVGEGT.

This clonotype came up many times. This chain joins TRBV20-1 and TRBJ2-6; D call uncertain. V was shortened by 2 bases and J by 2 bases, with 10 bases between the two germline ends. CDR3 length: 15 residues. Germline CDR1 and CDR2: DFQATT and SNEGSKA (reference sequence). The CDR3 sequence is CSARSGSAGANVLTF. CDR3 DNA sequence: TGCAGTGCTAGATCCGGGTCGGCTGGGGCCAACGTCCTGACTTTC.

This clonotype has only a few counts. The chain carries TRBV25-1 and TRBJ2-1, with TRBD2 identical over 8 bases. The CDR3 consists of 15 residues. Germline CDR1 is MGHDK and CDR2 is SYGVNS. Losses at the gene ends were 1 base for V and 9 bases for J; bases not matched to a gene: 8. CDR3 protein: CASSESGGALLEQFF. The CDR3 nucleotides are TGTGCCAGCAGTGAATCCGGGGGGGCCTTGCTTGAGCAGTTCTTC.

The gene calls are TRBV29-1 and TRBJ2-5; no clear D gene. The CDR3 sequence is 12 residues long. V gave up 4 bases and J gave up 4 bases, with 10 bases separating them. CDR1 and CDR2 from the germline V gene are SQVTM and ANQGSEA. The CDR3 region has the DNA TGCAGCGTTGTTGAAGGGTTAGAGACCCAGTACTTC. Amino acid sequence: CSVVEGLETQYF. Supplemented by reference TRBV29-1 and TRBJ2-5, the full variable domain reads SAVISQKPSRDICQRGTSLTIQCQVDSQVTMMFWYRQQPGQSLTLIATANQGSEATYESGFVIDKFPISRPNLTFSTLTVSNMSPEDSSIYLCSVVEGLETQYFGPGTRLLVL.

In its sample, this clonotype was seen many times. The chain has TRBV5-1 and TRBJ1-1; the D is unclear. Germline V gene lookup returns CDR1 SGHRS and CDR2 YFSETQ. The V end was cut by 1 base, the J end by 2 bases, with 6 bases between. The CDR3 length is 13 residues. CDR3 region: CASSLLVNTEAFF. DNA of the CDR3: TGCGCCAGCAGCTTGCTTGTAAACACTGAAGCTTTCTTT.

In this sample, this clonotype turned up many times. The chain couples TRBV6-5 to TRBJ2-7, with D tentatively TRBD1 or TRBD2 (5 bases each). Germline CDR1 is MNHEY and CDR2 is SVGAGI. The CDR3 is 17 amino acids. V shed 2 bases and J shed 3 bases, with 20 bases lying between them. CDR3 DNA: TGTGCCAGCAGTTACACACTCCCGGGACGCTTGGGCTACGAGCAGTACGTC. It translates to CASSYTLPGRLGYEQYV.

The CDR3 is CASSLGTHTRLYEGYTF. The CDR3, as DNA: TGTGCCAGCAGCTTAGGTACACACACCCGACTCTATGAAGGCTACACCTTC. J is TRBJ1-2 and V is TRBV13; D gene ambiguous. Germline CDR1 and CDR2: PRHDT and FYEKMQ (reference sequence). The CDR3 length is 17 residues. V lost 0 bases, J lost 8 bases, and 22 bases lay in between.

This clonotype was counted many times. CDR3 in amino acids: CASSLATRGKTQYF. DNA of the CDR3: TGTGCCAGCAGCTTGGCCACCAGGGGAAAGACCCAGTACTTC. The chain joins TRBV5-6 to TRBJ2-5; D may be TRBD1 (6 bases). CDR3 size: 14 residues. Germline V gene sequence: CDR1 SGHDT, CDR2 YYEEEE. V was shortened by 0 bases and J by 6 bases, with 12 bases between the two germline ends.

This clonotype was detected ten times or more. The chain's CDR3 is CASSLVLQVQETQYF. The CDR3 nucleotides read TGTGCCAGCAGCTTAGTACTGCAGGTGCAAGAGACCCAGTACTTC. The chain has TRBV7-2 and TRBJ2-5, with unresolved D. There are 15 residues in the CDR3. Trimming took off 1 base at V and 2 bases at J, with 11 bases between the two ends. Germline V gene data show CDR1 as SGHTA and CDR2 as FQGNSA.

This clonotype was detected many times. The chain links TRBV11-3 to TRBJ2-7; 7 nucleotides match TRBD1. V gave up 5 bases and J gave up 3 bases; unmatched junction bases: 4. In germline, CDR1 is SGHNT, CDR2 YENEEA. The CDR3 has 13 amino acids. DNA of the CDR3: TGTGCCAGCAGCGCCCGGGACAGCTACGAGCAGTACGTC. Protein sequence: CASSARDSYEQYV.

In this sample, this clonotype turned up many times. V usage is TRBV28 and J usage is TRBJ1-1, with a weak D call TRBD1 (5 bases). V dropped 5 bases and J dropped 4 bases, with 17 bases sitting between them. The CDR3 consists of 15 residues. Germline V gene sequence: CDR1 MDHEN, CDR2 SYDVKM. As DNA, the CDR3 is TGTGCCAGCAGTACCCCGACTCCTGGGGGCACTGAAGCTTTCTTT. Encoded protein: CASSTPTPGGTEAFF.

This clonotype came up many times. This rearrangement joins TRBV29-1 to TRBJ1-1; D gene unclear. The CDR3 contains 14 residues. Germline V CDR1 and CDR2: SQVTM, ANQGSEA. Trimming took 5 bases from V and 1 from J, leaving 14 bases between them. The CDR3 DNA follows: TGCAGCGTTAAACTTAGGACTCCGAACACTGAAGCTTTCTTT. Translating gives CSVKLRTPNTEAFF.

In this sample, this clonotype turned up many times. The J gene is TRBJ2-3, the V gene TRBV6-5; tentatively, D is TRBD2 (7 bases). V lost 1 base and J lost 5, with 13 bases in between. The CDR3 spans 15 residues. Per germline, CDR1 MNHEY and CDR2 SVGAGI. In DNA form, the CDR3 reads TGTGCCAGCAGTTACTATGCGGGGGCAGGAGATACGCAGTATTTT. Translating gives CASSYYAGAGDTQYF.

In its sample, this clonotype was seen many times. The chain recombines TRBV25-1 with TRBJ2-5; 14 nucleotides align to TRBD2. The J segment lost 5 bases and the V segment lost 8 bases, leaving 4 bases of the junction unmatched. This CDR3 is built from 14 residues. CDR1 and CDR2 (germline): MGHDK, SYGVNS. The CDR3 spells CASRTSGGLETQYF. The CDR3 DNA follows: TGTGCCAGCCGGACTAGCGGGGGGCTGGAGACCCAGTACTTC.

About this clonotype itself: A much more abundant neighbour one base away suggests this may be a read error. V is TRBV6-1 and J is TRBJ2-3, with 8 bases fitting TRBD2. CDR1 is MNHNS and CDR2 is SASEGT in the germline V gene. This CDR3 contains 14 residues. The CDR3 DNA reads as TGTGGCAGCAGCCCTACTAGCGGACCGGATACGCAGTATTTT. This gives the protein CGSSPTSGPDTQYF.

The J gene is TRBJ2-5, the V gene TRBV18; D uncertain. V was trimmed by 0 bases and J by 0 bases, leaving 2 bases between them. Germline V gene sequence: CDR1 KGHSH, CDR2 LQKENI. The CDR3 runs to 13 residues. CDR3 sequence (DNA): TGTGCCAGCTCACCACCTAACCAAGAGACCCAGTACTTC. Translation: CASSPPNQETQYF.

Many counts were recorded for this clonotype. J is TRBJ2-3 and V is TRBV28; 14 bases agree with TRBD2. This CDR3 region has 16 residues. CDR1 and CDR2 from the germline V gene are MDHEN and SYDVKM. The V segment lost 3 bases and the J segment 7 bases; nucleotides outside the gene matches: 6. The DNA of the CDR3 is TGTGCCAGCAGTTTTCCGACTAGCGGGGGGGCAAATACGCAGTATTTT. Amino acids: CASSFPTSGGANTQYF.

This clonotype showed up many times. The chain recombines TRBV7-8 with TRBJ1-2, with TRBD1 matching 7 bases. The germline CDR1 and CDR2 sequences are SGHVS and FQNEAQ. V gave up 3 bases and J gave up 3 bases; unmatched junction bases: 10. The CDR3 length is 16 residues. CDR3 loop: CASSLTRQGLDYGYTF. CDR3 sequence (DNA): TGTGCCAGCAGCTTGACCCGACAGGGCTTGGACTATGGCTACACCTTC.

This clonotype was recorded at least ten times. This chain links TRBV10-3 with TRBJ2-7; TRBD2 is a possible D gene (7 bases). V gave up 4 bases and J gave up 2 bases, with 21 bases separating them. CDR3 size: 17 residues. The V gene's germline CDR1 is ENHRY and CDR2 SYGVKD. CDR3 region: CAISGGRGGPAAYEQYF. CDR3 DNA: TGTGCCATCAGTGGAGGTAGGGGGGGGCCAGCTGCCTACGAGCAGTACTTC.

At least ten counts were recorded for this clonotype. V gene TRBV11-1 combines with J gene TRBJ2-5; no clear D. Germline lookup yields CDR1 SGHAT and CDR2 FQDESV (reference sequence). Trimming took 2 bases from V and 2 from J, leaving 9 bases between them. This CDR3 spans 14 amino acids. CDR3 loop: CASSLRRFQETQYF. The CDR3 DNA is TGTGCCAGCAGCTTACGGCGGTTTCAAGAGACCCAGTACTTC.

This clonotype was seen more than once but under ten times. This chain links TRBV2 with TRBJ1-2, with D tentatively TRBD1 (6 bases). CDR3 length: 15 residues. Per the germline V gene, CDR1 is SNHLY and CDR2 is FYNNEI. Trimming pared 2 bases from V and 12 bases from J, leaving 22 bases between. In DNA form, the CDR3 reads TGTGCCAGCAGTGAAAACCCTCGTGGGGGGCAGGGGAACACCTTC. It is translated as CASSENPRGGQGNTF.

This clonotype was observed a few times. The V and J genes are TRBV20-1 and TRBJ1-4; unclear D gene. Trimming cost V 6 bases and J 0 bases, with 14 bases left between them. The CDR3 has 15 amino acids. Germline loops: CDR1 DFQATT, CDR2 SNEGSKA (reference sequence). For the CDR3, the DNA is TGCAGTGCAGGCCCGCGGGGAGCAACTAATGAAAAACTGTTTTTT. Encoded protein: CSAGPRGATNEKLFF.